This TCR beta chain was found in a study of blood T cell repertoires in COVID-19. Study information: Acute and convalescent COVID-19 specimens originated in the United States, Italy and Spain. PBMCs, B-cell-depleted T cells, or T cells were the source of the cDNA or gDNA that made up the material.

Source study methods: For nucleated cells, counts were estimated from reference gene primer amplification. The repertoire was sequenced with immunoSEQ multiplex PCR; TCRdb's copy has only in-frame clones and lacks some. V, J and clone size were drawn from that table, and D and trimming were deduced from the DNA. The data contain fewer than 110,000 clones, approximately 89% of them seen just once; the ten biggest clones take up around a tenth. The V gene end was trimmed by 8 bases and the J gene end by 3 bases; junction bases not matched to a gene: 13. CDR1 and CDR2 (germline): SNHLY, FYNNEI. CDR3 length: 16 amino acids.

This receptor was identified in a woman younger than 45 with acute or convalescent COVID-19. The rearrangement joins TRBV2 to TRBJ2-1, with 7 bases fitting TRBD1. Material for sequencing was peripheral blood. The CDR3 DNA follows: TGTGCCAGCGGGGCCCAAGGGGGCGGCCTCTACAATGAGCAGTTCTTC. It encodes CASGAQGGGLYNEQFF. The full variable domain, rest sourced from reference TRBV2 and TRBJ2-1, is EPEVTQTPSHQVTQMGQEVILRCVPISNHLYFYWYRQILGQKVEFLVSFYNNEISEKSEIFDDQFSVERPDGSNFTLKIRSTKLEDSAMYFCASGAQGGGLYNEQFFGPGTRLTVL.